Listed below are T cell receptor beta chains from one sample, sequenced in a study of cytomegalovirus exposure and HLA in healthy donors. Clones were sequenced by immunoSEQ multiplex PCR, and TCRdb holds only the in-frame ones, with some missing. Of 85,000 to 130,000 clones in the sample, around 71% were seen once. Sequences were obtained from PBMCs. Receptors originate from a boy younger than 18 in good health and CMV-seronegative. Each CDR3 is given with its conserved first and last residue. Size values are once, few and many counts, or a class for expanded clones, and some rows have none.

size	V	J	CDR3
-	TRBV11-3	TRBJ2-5	CASSSTRDEETQYF
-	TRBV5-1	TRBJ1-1	CASQTGPNTEAFF
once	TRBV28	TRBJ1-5	CASSLLASLQPQHF
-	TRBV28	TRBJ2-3	CASSKLAGGSDTQYF
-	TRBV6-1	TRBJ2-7	CASSELVSGASYEQYF
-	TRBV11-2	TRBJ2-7	CASRLPGLGSSYEQYF
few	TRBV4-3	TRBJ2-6	CASSPTSGSGANVLTF
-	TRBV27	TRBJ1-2	CASSLDEGLSGYTF
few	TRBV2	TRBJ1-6	CASSWDRGANSPLHF
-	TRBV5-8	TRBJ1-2	CASSLFTSYGYTF
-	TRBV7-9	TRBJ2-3	CASTNTDTQYF
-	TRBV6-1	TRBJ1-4	CASSERRAGEGEKLFF
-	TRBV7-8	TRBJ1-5	CASSLGVGNQPQHF
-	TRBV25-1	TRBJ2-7	CASSRQGSGEQYF
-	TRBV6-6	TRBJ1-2	CASIDRDHSGYTF
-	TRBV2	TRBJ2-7	CASSDQRVSYEQYF
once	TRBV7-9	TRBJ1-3	CASSPGDTIYF
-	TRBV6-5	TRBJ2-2	CASSPGTATGELFF
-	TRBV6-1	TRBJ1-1	CAAAFAHTEAFF
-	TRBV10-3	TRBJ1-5	CAISEGGFNQPQHF
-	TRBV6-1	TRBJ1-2	CASSEVGAGWVNDYGYTF
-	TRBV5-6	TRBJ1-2	CASSLGQGNYGYTF
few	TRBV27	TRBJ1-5	CASSSGDQPQHF
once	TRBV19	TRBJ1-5	CASSIRDNNQPQHF
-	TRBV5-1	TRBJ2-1	CASSLGLAGGSYNEQFF
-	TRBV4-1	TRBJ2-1	CASSQEEASRNEQFF
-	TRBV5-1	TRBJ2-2	CASGQGTPSGELFF
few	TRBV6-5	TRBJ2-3	CASKTLAGGPDTQYF
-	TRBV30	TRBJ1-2	CAWSAGAATPYGYTF
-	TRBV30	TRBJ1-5	CAWGGAWGREGNQPQHF
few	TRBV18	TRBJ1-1	CASFSTGGNTEAFF
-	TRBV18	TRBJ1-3	CASSPLAGVSGNTIYF
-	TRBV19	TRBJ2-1	CASSTWTGGVRNEQFF
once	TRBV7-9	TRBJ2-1	CASSLVAGAGNEQFF
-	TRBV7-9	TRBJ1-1	CASSPDRTYTEAFF
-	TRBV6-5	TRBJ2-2	CASSSRQGGTGELFF
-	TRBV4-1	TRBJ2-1	CASSQGLASSYNEQFF
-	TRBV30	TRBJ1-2	CAWSVQTEANYGYTF
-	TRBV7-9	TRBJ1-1	CASSPDYGPGTEAFF
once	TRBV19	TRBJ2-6	CASSAHIWANVLTF
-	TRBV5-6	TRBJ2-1	CASSWLAGDLNEQFF
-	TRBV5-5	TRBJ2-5	CASTTRVEETQYF
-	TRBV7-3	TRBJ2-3	CASSFFSVDTDTQYF
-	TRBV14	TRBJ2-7	CASSQTAYEQYF
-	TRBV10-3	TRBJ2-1	CAIQGTSGSRGSYNEQFF
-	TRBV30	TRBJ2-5	CAWSVSRGETQYF
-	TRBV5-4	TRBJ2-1	CASSPGGYNEQFF
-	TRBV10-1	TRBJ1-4	CASSETTGLNEKLFF
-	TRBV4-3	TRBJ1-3	CASSQDLLVAAASGNTIYF
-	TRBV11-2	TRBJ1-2	CASSPRSGQVDGYTF
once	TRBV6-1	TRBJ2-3	CASSEWFRGSADTQYF
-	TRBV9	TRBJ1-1	CASSPLNTEAFF